Listed below are T cell receptor beta chains from one sample, sequenced in a study of blood T cell repertoires in COVID-19. This table comes from immunoSEQ multiplex PCR, and its TCRdb copy is limited to in-frame clones, with some not included. Here the sample spans tens of thousands of clones, 90% being singletons. The specimen sequenced was peripheral blood. The receptor set was obtained from a human donor in a cohort sampled during active COVID-19. Each CDR3 is given without its conserved first and last residue. Fields, in order: V gene, J gene, CDR3 protein.

v_gene: TRBV25-1; j_gene: TRBJ2-3; CDR3aa: ASSELSGWADTQY
v_gene: TRBV3-1/TRBV3-2; j_gene: TRBJ2-7; CDR3aa: ASSHGVLYGAAEQY
v_gene: TRBV7-9; j_gene: TRBJ2-7; CDR3aa: ASSPGLLEQY
v_gene: TRBV3-1/TRBV3-2; j_gene: TRBJ2-1; CDR3aa: ASSQDRGRTSGFGQF
v_gene: TRBV19; j_gene: TRBJ2-7; CDR3aa: ASSVGLADYEQY
v_gene: TRBV19; j_gene: TRBJ1-5; CDR3aa: ASSPEAGQVYSNQPQH
v_gene: TRBV19; j_gene: TRBJ1-1; CDR3aa: ASSIGAITEAF
v_gene: TRBV4-2; j_gene: TRBJ2-4; CDR3aa: ASSQDLARRELNIQY
v_gene: TRBV21-1; j_gene: TRBJ1-1; CDR3aa: ASSFAGTRSMNTEAF
v_gene: TRBV29-1; j_gene: TRBJ2-5; CDR3aa: SAGGIMKTQY
v_gene: TRBV18; j_gene: TRBJ1-4; CDR3aa: ASSPQGATNEKLF
v_gene: TRBV4-2; j_gene: TRBJ1-5; CDR3aa: ASSQGFRRGGNQPQH